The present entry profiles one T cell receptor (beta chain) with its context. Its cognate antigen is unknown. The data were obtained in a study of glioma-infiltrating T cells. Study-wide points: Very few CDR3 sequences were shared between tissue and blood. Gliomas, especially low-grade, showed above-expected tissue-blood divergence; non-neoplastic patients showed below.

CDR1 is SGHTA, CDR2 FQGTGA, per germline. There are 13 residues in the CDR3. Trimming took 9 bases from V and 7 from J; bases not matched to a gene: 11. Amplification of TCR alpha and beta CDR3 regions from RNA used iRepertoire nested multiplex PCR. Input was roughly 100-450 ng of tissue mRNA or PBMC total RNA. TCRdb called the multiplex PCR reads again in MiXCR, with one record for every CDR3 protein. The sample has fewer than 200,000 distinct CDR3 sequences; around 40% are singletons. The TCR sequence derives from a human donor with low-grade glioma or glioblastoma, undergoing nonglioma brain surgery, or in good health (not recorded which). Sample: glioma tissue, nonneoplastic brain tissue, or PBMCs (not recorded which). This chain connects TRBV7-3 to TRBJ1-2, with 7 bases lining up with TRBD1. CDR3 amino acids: CASSGDRAIGYTF. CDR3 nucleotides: TGTGCCAGTAGTGGCGACAGGGCAATTGGCTACACCTTC.